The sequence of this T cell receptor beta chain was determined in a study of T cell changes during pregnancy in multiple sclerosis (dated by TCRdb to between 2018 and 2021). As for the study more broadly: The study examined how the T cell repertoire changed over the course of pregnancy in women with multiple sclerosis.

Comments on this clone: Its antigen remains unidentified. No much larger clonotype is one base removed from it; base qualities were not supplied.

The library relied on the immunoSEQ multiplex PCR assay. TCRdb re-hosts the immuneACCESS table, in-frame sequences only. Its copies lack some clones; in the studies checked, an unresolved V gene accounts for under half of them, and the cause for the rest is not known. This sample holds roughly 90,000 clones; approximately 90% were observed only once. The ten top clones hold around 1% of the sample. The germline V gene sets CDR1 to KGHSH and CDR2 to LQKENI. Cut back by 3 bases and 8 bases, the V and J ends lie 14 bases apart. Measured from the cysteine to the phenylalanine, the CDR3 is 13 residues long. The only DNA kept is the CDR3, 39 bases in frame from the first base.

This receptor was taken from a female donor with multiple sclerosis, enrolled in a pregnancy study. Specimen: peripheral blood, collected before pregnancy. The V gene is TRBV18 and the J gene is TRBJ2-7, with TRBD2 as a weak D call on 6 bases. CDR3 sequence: CASSPGTEGQQYF. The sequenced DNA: TGTGCCAGCTCACCCGGGACGGAGGGGCAGCAGTACTTC.